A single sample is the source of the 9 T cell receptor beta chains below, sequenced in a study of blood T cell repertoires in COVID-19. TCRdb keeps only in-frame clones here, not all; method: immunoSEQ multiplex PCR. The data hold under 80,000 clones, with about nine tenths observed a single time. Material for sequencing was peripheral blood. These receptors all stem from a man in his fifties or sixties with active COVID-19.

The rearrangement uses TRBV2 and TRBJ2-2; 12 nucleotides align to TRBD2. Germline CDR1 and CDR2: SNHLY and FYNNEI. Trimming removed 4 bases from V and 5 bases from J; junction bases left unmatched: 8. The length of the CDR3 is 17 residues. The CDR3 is CASSVGLAGGRTGELFF. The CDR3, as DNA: TGTGCCAGCAGTGTCGGGCTAGCGGGGGGGAGGACCGGGGAGCTGTTTTTT.

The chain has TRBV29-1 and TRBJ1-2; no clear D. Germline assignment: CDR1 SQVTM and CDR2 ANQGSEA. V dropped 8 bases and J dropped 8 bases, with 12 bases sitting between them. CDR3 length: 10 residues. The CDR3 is CSSFTEGYTF. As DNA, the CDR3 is TGCAGCTCGTTCACAGAGGGCTACACCTTC.

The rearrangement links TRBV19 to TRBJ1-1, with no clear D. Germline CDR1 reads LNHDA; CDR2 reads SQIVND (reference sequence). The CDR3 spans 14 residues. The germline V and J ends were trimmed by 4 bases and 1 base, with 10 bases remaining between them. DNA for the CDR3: TGTGCCAGTAGTACCCACAGAGAGAACACTGAAGCTTTCTTT. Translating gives CASSTHRENTEAFF.

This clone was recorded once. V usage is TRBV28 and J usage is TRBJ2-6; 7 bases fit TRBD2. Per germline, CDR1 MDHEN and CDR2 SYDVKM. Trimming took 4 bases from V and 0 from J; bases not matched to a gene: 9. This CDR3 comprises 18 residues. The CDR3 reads CASSSGGVHHSGANVLTF. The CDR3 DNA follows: TGTGCCAGCAGTTCGGGGGGAGTCCACCACTCTGGGGCCAACGTCCTGACTTTC.

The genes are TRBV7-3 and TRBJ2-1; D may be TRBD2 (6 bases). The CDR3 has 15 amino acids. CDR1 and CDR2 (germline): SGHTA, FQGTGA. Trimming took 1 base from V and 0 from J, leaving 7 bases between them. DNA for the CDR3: TGTGCCAGCAGCTTAATAGCGGTCTCCTACAATGAGCAGTTCTTC. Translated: CASSLIAVSYNEQFF.

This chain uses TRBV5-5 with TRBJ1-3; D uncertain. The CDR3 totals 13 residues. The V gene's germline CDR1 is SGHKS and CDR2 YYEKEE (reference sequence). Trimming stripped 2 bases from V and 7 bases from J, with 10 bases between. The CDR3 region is CASSFLSGNTIYF. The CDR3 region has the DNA TGTGCCAGCAGCTTCCTTTCGGGGAACACCATATATTTT.

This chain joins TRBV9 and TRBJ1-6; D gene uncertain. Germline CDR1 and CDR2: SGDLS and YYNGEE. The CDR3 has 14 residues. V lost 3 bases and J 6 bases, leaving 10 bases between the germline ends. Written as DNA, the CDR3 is TGTGCCAGCAGCGAAAAAGGGAGTAATTCACCCCTCCACTTT. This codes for CASSEKGSNSPLHF. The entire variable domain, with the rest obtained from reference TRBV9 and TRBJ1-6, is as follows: DSGVTQTPKHLITATGQRVTLRCSPRSGDLSVYWYQQSLDQGLQFLIQYYNGEERAKGNILERFSAQQFPDLHSELNLSSLELGDSALYFCASSEKGSNSPLHFGNGTRLTVT.

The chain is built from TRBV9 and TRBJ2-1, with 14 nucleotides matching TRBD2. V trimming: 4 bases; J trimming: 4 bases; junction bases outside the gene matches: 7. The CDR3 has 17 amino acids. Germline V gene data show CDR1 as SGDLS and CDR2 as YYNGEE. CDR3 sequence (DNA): TGTGCCAGCAGCTTCAGACTAGCGGGGGGGAGGTACAATGAGCAGTTCTTC. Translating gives CASSFRLAGGRYNEQFF.

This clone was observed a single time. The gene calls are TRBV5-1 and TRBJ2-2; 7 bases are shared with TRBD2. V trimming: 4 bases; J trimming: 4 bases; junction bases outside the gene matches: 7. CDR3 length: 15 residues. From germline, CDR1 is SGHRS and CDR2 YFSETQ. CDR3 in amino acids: CASSAIAGPTGELFF. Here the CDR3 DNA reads TGCGCCAGCAGCGCAATAGCGGGCCCCACCGGGGAGCTGTTTTTT.